This T cell receptor (beta chain) was observed in a study of cytomegalovirus exposure and HLA in healthy donors. This CDR3 has 13 amino acids. V was clipped by 6 bases and J by 6 bases, with 12 bases between them. The germline gives CDR1 MNHNS, CDR2 SASEGT. The PCR had 60 Vbeta and 13 Jbeta primers. This table comes from immunoSEQ multiplex PCR, and its TCRdb copy is limited to in-frame clones, with some not included. Among under 200,000 clones listed, around 75% were seen once. Sequencing used PBMCs. V and J are TRBV6-1 and TRBJ1-5, with TRBD1 as a possible D gene (6 bases). The clonotype comes from a woman aged 45-60 years in good health and CMV-seropositive. The CDR3, as DNA: TGTGCCAGCAGGGGGCGGGGGGCTCAGCCCCAGCATTTT. This translates into CASRGRGAQPQHF.